This entry lists 10 T cell receptor beta chains sequenced from one sample in a study of PD-1 blockade in classical Hodgkin lymphoma (TCRdb year 2020). This sample's time point label indicates: cycle 4 day 1 (C4D1), after around six weeks of nivolumab. Every trial patient had relapsed following autologous stem cell transplantation, and prior brentuximab vedotin exposure was what differed among cohorts A, B and C. Library preparation was by the immunoSEQ multiplex PCR assay. Drawn from immuneACCESS, this table holds only the in-frame rearrangements with V and J called that TCRdb kept. Clones are partly lost; checked studies trace under half to an unresolved V gene and leave the rest unexplained. The sample includes roughly 51,000 clones, with 65% to 80% observed a single time. Together, the top ten hold about an eighth of the sample. The sequencing used peripheral blood mononuclear cells (PBMCs), collected before the fourth cycle of nivolumab. Receptors were obtained from a human donor with classical Hodgkin lymphoma.

The chain links TRBV6-5 to TRBJ1-3, with D unclear. CDR3 length: 15 amino acids. Per the germline V gene, CDR1 is MNHEY and CDR2 is SVGAGI. Trimming shortened V by 6 bases and J by 0 bases, and 12 bases separated the two germline ends. The CDR3 is CASSPDGNSGNTIYF. The DNA for the CDR3 is TGTGCCAGCAGCCCCGACGGAAACTCTGGAAACACCATATATTTT.

The sample holds a few counts of this clone. The rearrangement joins TRBV29-1 to TRBJ2-3; 10 bases fit TRBD2. Trimming removed 3 bases from V and 1 base from J; junction bases left unmatched: 1. Germline V gene sequence: CDR1 SQVTM, CDR2 ANQGSEA. The CDR3 length is 14 residues. CDR3 sequence reads: CSVEGTSGTDTQYF. CDR3 bases: TGCAGCGTTGAGGGGACTAGCGGCACAGATACGCAGTATTTT.

The chain employs TRBV19 and TRBJ2-5; TRBD2 matches 10 bases. Losses at the gene ends were 6 bases for V and 3 bases for J; bases not matched to a gene: 7. CDR1 and CDR2 from the germline V gene are LNHDA and SQIVND (reference sequence). The CDR3 runs to 15 residues. The CDR3 bases are TGTGCCAGTAGGCTCCTGGGGACTAGCGAAGAGACCCAGTACTTC. It codes for CASRLLGTSEETQYF.

The rearrangement links TRBV30 to TRBJ1-2, with a possible D match to TRBD1 (6 bases). This CDR3 has 9 residues. Germline lookup yields CDR1 GTSNPN and CDR2 SVGIG (reference sequence). This CDR3 is CASGDGYTF. DNA of the CDR3: TGTGCTTCAGGGGATGGCTACACCTTC.

V usage is TRBV7-9 and J usage is TRBJ2-5, with TRBD1 matching 8 bases. After removal of 5 bases from V and 3 bases from J, the junction contained 8 bases not matched to a gene. The CDR3 length is 15 residues. CDR1 SEHNR and CDR2 FQNEAQ come from the germline V gene (reference sequence). The CDR3 DNA is TGTGCCAGCAGCGCCGGACAGGGAGGAGAAGAGACCCAGTACTTC. Protein: CASSAGQGGEETQYF.

At least ten counts were recorded for this clone. The chain couples TRBV19 to TRBJ2-7; 9 bases map to TRBD2. The CDR3 consists of 14 residues. Per germline, CDR1 LNHDA and CDR2 SQIVND (reference sequence). Trimming at V came to 3 bases and at J to 6 bases, leaving 6 bases not matched to a gene. CDR3: CASSIAGGPREQYF. In DNA form, the CDR3 reads TGTGCCAGTAGTATTGCGGGAGGGCCGCGCGAGCAGTACTTC. Based on the CDR3 plus reference TRBV19 and TRBJ2-7, the full variable domain is DGGITQSPKYLFRKEGQNVTLSCEQNLNHDAMYWYRQDPGQGLRLIYYSQIVNDFQKGDIAEGYSVSREKKESFPLTVTSAQKNPTAFYLCASSIAGGPREQYFGPGTRLTVT.

This chain joins TRBV28 and TRBJ2-7; a weak D match, TRBD2 (5 bases). V gave up 4 bases and J gave up 4 bases, with 11 bases separating them. This CDR3 has 13 residues. The V gene's germline CDR1 is MDHEN and CDR2 SYDVKM. The CDR3 protein is CASSSGKGYEQYF. DNA of the CDR3: TGTGCCAGCAGTTCCGGGAAAGGATACGAGCAGTACTTC.

This clone was detected a few times. J is TRBJ2-1 and V is TRBV10-1; 11 bases are shared with TRBD1. There are 14 residues in the CDR3. CDR1 is WNHNN, CDR2 SYGVQD, per germline (reference sequence). Germline trimming cut 5 bases from V and 7 bases from J; bases unmatched to any gene: 4. The CDR3 DNA reads as TGCGCCAGCAGTCGGACAGGGGGCATGAATGAGCAGTTCTTC. Its translation: CASSRTGGMNEQFF.

This clone has just one count. The chain joins TRBV4-1 to TRBJ1-2; 7 bases are shared with TRBD1. The CDR3 loop spans 15 amino acids. Germline lookup yields CDR1 MGHRA and CDR2 YSYEKL. With V trimmed by 5 bases and J by 0 bases, 6 bases remained unmatched. CDR3 nucleotides: TGCGCCAGCAGCTTCCAGGGGGATTCTAACTATGGCTACACCTTC. This gives the protein CASSFQGDSNYGYTF.

The V gene is TRBV18, the J gene TRBJ2-1, with 10 bases matching TRBD1. The CDR3 covers 15 residues. The junction had 2 bases not matched to a gene; V was cut back by 6 bases and J by 0 bases. CDR1 and CDR2 from the germline V gene are KGHSH and LQKENI. CDR3 sequence reads: CASSRTGGSYNEQFF. Written as DNA, the CDR3 is TGTGCCAGCTCGCGGACAGGGGGCTCCTACAATGAGCAGTTCTTC. Filled out from reference TRBV18 and TRBJ2-1, the complete variable domain reads NAGVMQNPRHLVRRRGQEARLRCSPMKGHSHVYWYRQLPEEGLKFMVYLQKENIIDESGMPKERFSAEFPKEGPSILRIQQVVRGDSAAYFCASSRTGGSYNEQFFGPGTRLTVL.